This TCR beta chain was observed in a study of cytomegalovirus exposure and HLA in healthy donors (dated by TCRdb to 2016 to 2017). About the investigation overall: In an earlier analysis of 550 to 750 of the donors, around 300 Gb of sequence data and 117 million unique TCR beta sequences from roughly 190 million T cells were reported. An earlier analysis of several hundred of the donors used high-throughput TCR beta sequencing to judge whether each TCR beta V gene segment behaved as functional or pseudogenic. Among the roughly 430 genotyped donors, 81% belonged to the genetic ancestry cluster associated with self-reported Caucasian donors. The number of donors typed differed by locus, with 629-630 for A, B, C, DRB1 and DQB1, 522 for DQA1, 600 to 610 for DPA1, and some 440 for DPB1. Donor age, sex, ethnicity and CMV serostatus were compiled together with the repertoire data. Using immunosequencing, the study profiled T cell repertoires from 550 to 750 subjects and related those repertoires to cytomegalovirus serostatus. The study aimed to test whether signatures of past pathogen exposure could be identified by cataloging public T cell receptors. Every repertoire in the discovery cohort had been generated on one and the same sequencing platform. In the later analysis, no new phenotypic data were used to find candidate immune exposures; instead, reliance was placed on TCR beta sequences and their occurrence across donors. An early release covering roughly 580 HLA-typed donors comprised approximately 290 gigabases of sequencing data and roughly 86 million unique TCR sequences. Across around 400 genotyped donors of the cohort, an average of approximately 220,000 unique TCR beta nucleotide sequences per donor were sequenced, and roughly 20% of those sequences were non-productive. A separate validation cohort of roughly 120 different subjects was used in addition to the approximately 700-subject first cohort. A later analysis re-examined previously published TCR beta repertoires from more than 650 donors and added high-resolution HLA genotyping to investigate patterns of TCR occurrence. A handful of DR-DQ haplotypes were handled as single units for association and clustering because linkage in the cohort was strong. Both class I and class II loci were covered by HLA typing, at four-digit resolution. A later genetic analysis took genome-wide SNP genotypes for about 55% of the roughly 700 donors and used that subset as a discovery cohort. The study combined high-throughput TCR immunosequencing, statistical association of individual TCRs with disease status, and machine learning to predict cytomegalovirus infection status. General conclusions and limits of the study: A later analysis found that most CMV-associated TCR beta chains appeared HLA-restricted, with HLA associations seemingly driven largely by CMV exposure. This cohort had only TCR beta chains sequenced, and the lack of alpha or paired-chain data limited which features could be detected. Approximately 16 rarely observed V segments, including chromosome 9 orphons, were excluded from the earlier analysis of about 610 of the donors because counts were too low. A later genetic analysis associated a missense DCLRE1C variant with V-gene and J-gene trimming of TCR beta chains, and an independent cohort replicated the association. In vitro tests confirmed that a few of the cytomegalovirus-associated TCR beta chains recognize cytomegalovirus antigens. Most TCR sequences were seen in very few donors, while some public TCRs were found in many individuals. A later analysis associated about 18,000 TCR beta sequences with specific HLA alleles at a false discovery rate of 0.05. CMV serostatus was the only immune exposure information available for the cohort. According to a later genetic analysis, donors in an Asian-associated ancestry cluster had fewer N-insertions in productive TCRs than the approximately 700-donor mean. Because the 87-base-pair reads could not distinguish some IMGT-functional V segments, including TRBV6-2 and TRBV6-3, those segments were excluded. Presence/absence analyses assumed roughly uniform sequencing depth across donors, an assumption that may not hold. A further reported finding was that TCR beta sequences accurately predicted the HLA-A and HLA-B alleles for most subjects in the first cohort. A group of highly shared sequence variants was considered likely to be a technical artifact of the sequencing pipeline. Because some donors lacked HLA typing at each locus, the association tests relied only on the typed subset. In an earlier analysis of 587 of the donors, most TCR beta V segments were observed in productive rearrangements about 90% or about 30% of the time, broadly matching IMGT annotations. Cytomegalovirus status was reported to be diagnosed by the classifier with high specificity and sensitivity in both the original and validation cohorts. A total of fewer than 200 TCR beta chains were listed by the study as associated with cytomegalovirus. When HLA alleles, especially DR and DQ, strongly co-occurred, TCR associations were difficult to assign to individual alleles. It was suggested by the authors that the approach could potentially be generalized to other disease states and immunological phenotypes. According to a later analysis, TCR association rates differed among HLA loci, with DRB1 alleles showing the most associated TCRs and HLA-C alleles showing the fewest. According to a later analysis, parvovirus B19, influenza, CMV and Epstein-Barr virus appeared linked to several top co-occurrence clusters. Linkage disequilibrium might explain the correlated functional status among segregating V segments, but an unknown experimental factor could not be ruled out. Compared with equally common non-associated chains, HLA-associated TCR beta chains in a later analysis were more clonally expanded and had lower generation probabilities.

In total, 630 or so healthy bone marrow donors made up the cohort. Cohort members were all nominally healthy when sampled, although unrecorded immune exposures were likely present. The donor was CMV seropositive and belonged to the group of about 290 seropositive cohort members. Every donor gave a peripheral blood sample, and the peripheral blood mononuclear cells from that sample were used for TCR beta sequencing. Genomic DNA extraction from the blood cell samples was performed with the Qiagen DNeasy Blood Extraction Kit. Library creation used the immunoSEQ multiplex PCR assay. For the multiplex PCR, a mixture combining 60 forward primers for TCR Vbeta segments and 13 reverse primers for TCR Jbeta segments was used. The CDR3 region of rearranged TCR beta genes was amplified from genomic DNA with a multiplex PCR assay. The amplified TCR beta libraries were sequenced on the Illumina HiSeq System as 87-base-pair reads. Per the authors' processing: In a later analysis, 70 million to 95 million unique TCR beta chains were counted across the 666 repertoires, and roughly 11 million of these chains were shared by at least two donors. To remove PCR and sequencing errors, raw reads were error-corrected and collapsed into unique sequences using a nearest-neighbor algorithm that merged closely related sequences. CDR3 sequences were aligned to IMGT reference sequences to assign V, D and J gene segments. For a sequence to be retained, a match of at least six nucleotides was required to both a V gene segment and a J gene segment. A rearrangement was called productive if the CDR3 had no stop codons and remained in frame with V and J, and every other rearrangement was called non-productive. Following IMGT convention, CDR3 was defined as the stretch from the second conserved V-encoded cysteine up to the conserved J-encoded phenylalanine. The earlier analysis of 500 to 600 of the donors excluded sequences that lacked an unambiguous match to a single V gene segment. An earlier analysis of several hundred of the donors called V segments functional above 56.7% productive rearrangements and segregating when the between-donor standard deviation exceeded 5%. A statistical classification framework was built to diagnose cytomegalovirus status from the catalog of TCR beta chain sequences. In a later analysis, V and J genes were assigned by comparing TCR nucleotide sequences against IMGT/GENE-DB human TR gene sequences. The TCRdist pipeline was used in a later analysis to assign CDR3 sequences and most-parsimonious VDJ recombination scenarios. A later analysis defined each TCR beta chain by its CDR3 amino acid sequence plus V-gene family, and excluded reads lacking a unique V-gene family. To address suspected cross-contamination and a sequencing artifact, a later analysis removed around 600 highly shared, low-generation-probability nucleotide sequences. In a later analysis, a clonal expansion index was calculated for each public chain from normalized within-repertoire ranks of inferred template counts. A later analysis computed generation probabilities with a VDJ recombination model fitted to out-of-frame rearrangements, and checked the results against IGoR. Hypergeometric tests were used in a later analysis to score TCR-TCR, TCR-HLA and TCR-CMV co-occurrence, with a repertoire-size bias correction applied to the TCR pairs. To estimate false discovery rates, a later analysis permuted the HLA or CMV assignments 20 times. In a later analysis, co-occurring TCRs were grouped using DBSCAN, and TCRdist sequence similarity was added for clustering within HLA-allele-positive subsets. Repertoires with fewer than 30,000 or more than 120,000 public chains were left out of co-occurrence clustering, as were a handful of repertoires with anomalous nucleotide sharing. TCRdb re-hosts the immuneACCESS table, in-frame sequences only. Its copies lack some clones; in the studies checked, an unresolved V gene accounts for under half of them, and the cause for the rest is not known. V and J calls and clone size are those listed in that table; D and trimming were worked out from the DNA. For this sample there are 130,000 to 150,000 clones; roughly 70% appear just once. The ten largest clones take up approximately 4.3% of the sample.

Regarding this clone: The antigen this receptor binds is unknown. No per-base quality is available; no much larger clone lies one base away.

At the junction V is shortened by 2 bases and J by 8 bases, with 10 bases in between. Taken from the germline V gene (reference sequence), the CDR1 and CDR2 loops are MNHNY and SVGAGI. From the cysteine up to the phenylalanine, the CDR3 has a length of 13 residues. Only the CDR3 part of the read is kept: 39 bases, read in frame from the first base. What was sequenced was PBMCs. The sequence is built from TRBV6-6 and TRBJ2-1, with no reliable assignment of the D segment. The receptor was isolated from a man aged 18 to 30 in good health and CMV-seropositive. The CDR3 protein: CASSYRGEYEQFF. The nucleotide sequence is TGTGCCAGCAGTTACAGAGGAGAGTATGAGCAGTTCTTC.